The 19 T cell receptor beta chains given below trace back to one sample, sequenced in a study of cytomegalovirus exposure and HLA in healthy donors. The PCR was carried out with 60 Vbeta primers and 13 Jbeta primers. TCRdb keeps only in-frame clones here, not all; method: immunoSEQ multiplex PCR. This sample carries over 120,000 clones, with 0.96% going to the ten biggest clones. The sample taken for sequencing was PBMCs. The origin of the receptors is a male donor in good health and CMV-seronegative.

The genes are TRBV6-5 and TRBJ1-2; TRBD1 matches at 7 bases. V trimming: 4 bases; J trimming: 8 bases; junction bases outside the gene matches: 13. This CDR3 is 15 amino acids long. The germline gives CDR1 MNHEY, CDR2 SVGAGI. As DNA, the CDR3 is TGTGCCAGCAGTTCCCCCCCACAGGGGATAGGGGGCTACACCTTC. It translates to CASSSPPQGIGGYTF.

The chain is built from TRBV28 and TRBJ2-2; D is undetermined. CDR3 length: 12 amino acids. The germline V gene has CDR1 MDHEN and CDR2 SYDVKM. V was trimmed by 10 bases and J by 0 bases, leaving 6 bases between them. This CDR3 reads CATLSNTGELFF. The DNA of the CDR3 is TGTGCCACCCTTTCGAACACCGGGGAGCTGTTTTTT.

This rearrangement joins TRBV28 to TRBJ2-4; 7 nucleotides align to TRBD1. Trimming cost V 5 bases and J 7 bases; bases outside gene matches: 5. Germline CDR1 reads MDHEN; CDR2 reads SYDVKM. The CDR3 has 13 amino acids. CDR3 sequence reads: CASSPGTVNIQYF. CDR3 DNA sequence: TGTGCCAGCAGTCCCGGGACAGTGAACATTCAGTACTTC.

The CDR3 is CASRTIQGTGELFF. In nucleotides, the CDR3 is TGCGCCAGCAGGACGATACAGGGGACCGGGGAGCTGTTTTTT. The V and J genes are TRBV5-1 and TRBJ2-2; 7 nucleotides match TRBD1. In germline, CDR1 is SGHRS, CDR2 YFSETQ. CDR3 size: 14 residues. Trimming at V came to 5 bases and at J to 5 bases, leaving 6 bases not matched to a gene.

The chain joins TRBV29-1 to TRBJ2-2, with D perhaps matching TRBD1 (6 bases). This CDR3 spans 14 amino acids. Germline V gene sequence: CDR1 SQVTM, CDR2 ANQGSEA. V was pared by 4 bases and J by 1 base, with 10 bases between. This CDR3 is CSVVGRGNTGELFF. The CDR3 DNA reads TGCAGCGTTGTGGGCAGGGGGAACACCGGGGAGCTGTTTTTT.

The V and J genes are TRBV19 and TRBJ1-1; D remains ambiguous. The germline CDR1 and CDR2 sequences are LNHDA and SQIVND (reference sequence). The CDR3 loop spans 18 amino acids. V lost 6 bases and J lost 0, with 23 bases in between. The CDR3 sequence: CASSPPPTFRYMNTEAFF. In DNA form, the CDR3 reads TGTGCCAGTAGCCCTCCACCGACATTTCGTTACATGAACACTGAAGCTTTCTTT.

The V and J genes are TRBV30 and TRBJ1-2; D is possibly TRBD1 (6 bases). V shed 2 bases and J shed 9 bases, with 16 bases lying between them. CDR3 length: 13 residues. The germline CDR1 and CDR2 sequences are GTSNPN and SVGIG (reference sequence). CDR3 nucleotides: TGTGCCTGGAGTTCGGGGGGCGCATCTCGCTACACCTTC. Translating it yields CAWSSGGASRYTF.

V usage is TRBV15 and J usage is TRBJ2-7; D call uncertain. V was clipped by 0 bases and J by 3 bases, with 15 bases between them. This CDR3 is built from 16 residues. CDR1 LNHNV and CDR2 YYDKDF come from the germline V gene (reference sequence). The CDR3: CATSRDILSSRYEQYF. CDR3 nucleotide sequence: TGTGCCACCAGCAGAGATATACTGAGTTCTCGCTACGAGCAGTACTTC.

The chain recombines TRBV15 with TRBJ2-7; D ambiguous. Trimming took 0 bases from V and 4 from J, leaving 4 bases between them. The CDR3 consists of 12 residues. Germline CDR1 reads LNHNV; CDR2 reads YYDKDF (reference sequence). Written as DNA, the CDR3 is TGTGCCACCAGCAGAGATCTTTACGAGCAGTACTTC. Translating gives CATSRDLYEQYF.

This chain uses TRBV13 with TRBJ2-7; 9 bases are shared with TRBD1. Looked up from germline, CDR1 is PRHDT and CDR2 is FYEKMQ (reference sequence). Trimming took 5 bases from V and 4 from J; bases not matched to a gene: 3. The CDR3 loop spans 13 amino acids. CDR3 sequence: CASSRDRGYEQYF. CDR3 DNA sequence: TGTGCCAGCAGCCGTGACAGGGGGTACGAGCAGTACTTC.

J is TRBJ2-1 and V is TRBV5-1; D unresolved. The CDR3 loop spans 15 amino acids. The germline V gene has CDR1 SGHRS and CDR2 YFSETQ. The V end was cut by 0 bases, the J end by 8 bases, with 15 bases between. CDR3 in DNA: TGCGCCAGCAGCTTGGGTCCCTCCGCGATGGATGAGCAGTTCTTC. Protein sequence: CASSLGPSAMDEQFF.

The chain recombines TRBV9 with TRBJ1-3; 9 bases match TRBD1. There are 18 residues in the CDR3. Germline values: CDR1 SGDLS, CDR2 YYNGEE. The junction had 15 bases not matched to a gene; V was cut back by 4 bases and J by 4 bases. The CDR3 sequence: CASSPDPGQGLGGNTIYF. For the CDR3, the DNA is TGTGCCAGCAGCCCCGACCCGGGACAGGGCTTGGGGGGAAACACCATATATTTT. The complete variable domain, with remaining parts taken from reference TRBV9 and TRBJ1-3, reads DSGVTQTPKHLITATGQRVTLRCSPRSGDLSVYWYQQSLDQGLQFLIQYYNGEERAKGNILERFSAQQFPDLHSELNLSSLELGDSALYFCASSPDPGQGLGGNTIYFGEGSWLTVV.

The chain combines TRBV6-4 with TRBJ2-1; 8 nucleotides align to TRBD2. V was pared by 3 bases and J by 4 bases, with 5 bases of the junction left unmatched. This CDR3 has 15 residues. Germline V CDR1 and CDR2: MRHNA, SNTAGT. CDR3 amino acids: CASSEGTSGYNEQFF. DNA of the CDR3: TGTGCCAGCAGTGAAGGCACTAGCGGTTACAATGAGCAGTTCTTC.

V usage is TRBV6-5 and J usage is TRBJ1-6; TRBD1 aligns across 9 bases. The CDR3 runs 15 residues. J gave up 2 bases and V 6 bases, and 2 bases lay outside the gene matches. Germline assignment: CDR1 MNHEY and CDR2 SVGAGI. In DNA form, the CDR3 reads TGTGCCAGCAGAACAGGGGGCACCTATAATTCACCCCTCCACTTT. Translation gives CASRTGGTYNSPLHF.

The CDR3 loop reads CASSQETGVANYGYTF. CDR3 DNA sequence: TGCGCCAGCAGCCAAGAGACAGGGGTTGCCAACTATGGCTACACCTTC. The chain carries TRBV4-3 and TRBJ1-2, with 8 bases that match TRBD1. The CDR3 is 16 residues long. Looked up from germline, CDR1 is LGHNA and CDR2 is YSLEER. With 0 bases clipped from V and 2 bases from J, the junction kept 5 bases outside the gene matches.

The V and J genes are TRBV5-5 and TRBJ1-5; TRBD1 aligns across 10 bases. The CDR3 covers 16 residues. V dropped 2 bases and J dropped 1; count of bases not matched to a gene: 3. Per the germline V gene, CDR1 is SGHKS and CDR2 is YYEKEE (reference sequence). The CDR3 is CASSFSTGGSNQPQHF. The CDR3 bases are TGTGCCAGCAGCTTTTCGACAGGGGGCAGCAATCAGCCCCAGCATTTT.

The chain employs TRBV6-5 and TRBJ2-1; unclear D gene. Germline V gives CDR1 MNHEY, CDR2 SVGAGI. Trimming took 4 bases from V and 8 from J, leaving 12 bases between them. The CDR3 is made up of 13 amino acids. CDR3: CASSFRLADEQFF. In DNA, the CDR3 is TGTGCCAGCAGTTTCCGCCTGGCAGATGAGCAGTTCTTC.

The V call is TRBV11-2, the J call TRBJ1-4, with a weak D call TRBD1 (5 bases). Germline values: CDR1 SGHAT, CDR2 FQNNGV. V lost 7 bases to trimming and J lost 4 bases, with 13 bases between them. The CDR3 loop spans 14 amino acids. The CDR3 sequence is CASTLGGINEKLFF. The CDR3 region has the DNA TGTGCCAGCACCCTGGGGGGGATTAATGAAAAACTGTTTTTT.

This sequence joins TRBV4-3 and TRBJ1-3; 8 bases are a match to TRBD1. J lost 0 bases, V lost 3 bases, and 10 bases had no gene match. Germline CDR1 reads LGHNA; CDR2 reads YSLEER. The length of the CDR3 is 18 residues. The CDR3 nucleotides read TGCGCCAGCAGCCATCCTAAGGACAGGGTCAACTCTGGAAACACCATATATTTT. This codes for CASSHPKDRVNSGNTIYF.